This TCR beta chain originates from a study of blood T cell repertoires in COVID-19. At the level of the study: Acute and convalescent COVID-19 specimens originated in the United States, Italy and Spain. PBMCs, B-cell-depleted T cells, or T cells provided the cDNA or gDNA that made up the material.

The table came from immunoSEQ multiplex PCR; TCRdb's copy has only in-frame clones and leaves some out. The data show about 190,000 clones, about 93% seen once. The CDR3 runs 11 residues. V lost 8 bases to trimming and J lost 8 bases, with 13 bases between them. Germline CDR1 MDHEN, CDR2 SYDVKM. The specimen sequenced was peripheral blood. The clonotype originates from a man aged 45 to 65 with acute or convalescent COVID-19. The V and J genes are TRBV28 and TRBJ2-7; D perhaps matches TRBD2 (5 bases). CDR3 in amino acids: CASGNWEKQYV. DNA of the CDR3: TGTGCCAGCGGAAACTGGGAGAAGCAGTACGTC.